The clone carrying this TCR beta chain was seen a few times. What it recognizes is unknown. The source of the sample is a study of T cell responses to AZD1222 COVID-19 vaccine. About the research overall: Pooling of second doses given at about 4 or about 12 weeks was done.

The method was immunoSEQ multiplex PCR; TCRdb's version includes in-frame clones alone and lacks a portion of them. The repertoire includes more than 75,000 clones, around 88% of them detected once, and roughly 7.7% sits in the top ten. Trimming shortened V by 1 base and J by 4 bases, and 5 bases separated the two germline ends. This CDR3 comprises 13 residues. Germline CDR1 is SEHNR and CDR2 is FQNEAQ (reference sequence). Overall study findings and caveats: Unmutated variant regions are reportedly targeted by nearly half of spike-specific TCRs. Along spike, vaccine-associated CD4 TCRs were found throughout, with dominance at 160-218 and 743-854. Seropositivity was recorded at baseline in only a handful of AZD1222 recipients.

The sample was peripheral blood, taken on day 0 of AZD1222 vaccination. This TCR was recovered from an adult in good health. This chain connects TRBV7-9 to TRBJ1-3, with D hard to call. CDR3 DNA sequence: TGTGCCAGCAGCTTAGGAGCGGGAAACACCATATATTTT. This sequence encodes CASSLGAGNTIYF.